This passage covers 22 T cell receptor beta chains from one sample sequenced in a study of shared T cell receptors in the human thymus. Profiling relied on immunoSEQ multiplex PCR, and the TCRdb table lists in-frame clones only, not all of them. The sample consists of under 700,000 clones, approximately 80% of them appearing once. The sample also formed part of further work on human thymus T cells.

Sequencing was carried out using thymocytes. Source of these receptors: a boy in the first two years of life with a congenital heart defect.

The sample holds a few counts of this clone. V is TRBV11-2 and J is TRBJ2-7; D is possibly TRBD1 (5 bases). V lost 6 bases to trimming and J lost 0 bases, with 21 bases between them. Germline V gene lookup returns CDR1 SGHAT and CDR2 FQNNGV. This CDR3 region has 17 residues. CDR3 DNA sequence: TGTGCCAGCAGTTCCCCCCTCAGGGCCCCGAGCTCCTACGAGCAGTACTTC. Translation: CASSSPLRAPSSYEQYF.

The chain couples TRBV28 to TRBJ1-5; 7 nucleotides align to TRBD1. CDR3 length equals 17 residues. V lost 2 bases to trimming and J lost 5 bases; unmatched junction nucleotides: 12. The germline V gene encodes CDR1 MDHEN and CDR2 SYDVKM. The CDR3 loop is CASSLPQPGQRDQPQHF. Here the CDR3 DNA reads TGTGCCAGCAGTTTACCCCAACCGGGACAGCGGGATCAGCCCCAGCATTTT.

This clone was seen only a few times. The chain uses TRBV9 and TRBJ2-1; a weak D match, TRBD2 (6 bases). With 2 bases removed from V and 6 bases from J, the gap between germline ends came to 9 bases. The CDR3 runs to 13 residues. Germline V lookup: CDR1 SGDLS, CDR2 YYNGEE. The CDR3 protein is CASSVNSGNEQFF. The CDR3 nucleotides are TGTGCCAGCAGCGTCAATAGCGGCAATGAGCAGTTCTTC.

The chain links TRBV27 to TRBJ2-3; 9 nucleotides align to TRBD1. The germline CDR1 and CDR2 sequences are MNHEY and SMNVEV (reference sequence). The CDR3 extends over 16 amino acids. J lost 1 base, V lost 5 bases, and 7 bases had no gene match. The CDR3 protein is CASSLRDRVGTDTQYF. CDR3 DNA sequence: TGTGCCAGCAGTCTCCGGGACAGGGTGGGCACAGATACGCAGTATTTT.

V and J are TRBV27 and TRBJ2-1, with 11 nucleotides matching TRBD2. V shed 5 bases, J shed 5 bases, and the junction held 17 bases outside the gene matches. The V gene's germline CDR1 is MNHEY and CDR2 SMNVEV (reference sequence). This CDR3 spans 19 amino acids. This chain's CDR3 is CASSPPRTSGSKKNNEQFF. CDR3 coding DNA: TGTGCCAGCAGTCCCCCGCGTACTAGCGGGAGCAAAAAAAACAATGAGCAGTTCTTC.

This rearrangement joins TRBV6-1 to TRBJ1-2; D may be TRBD1 (5 bases). Trimming took 0 bases from V and 2 from J, leaving 22 bases between them. The CDR3 is 19 amino acids. Germline assignment: CDR1 MNHNS and CDR2 SASEGT. The CDR3 is CASSEAAAGKMGINYGYTF. The CDR3 DNA reads TGTGCCAGCAGTGAAGCCGCGGCAGGGAAGATGGGGATAAACTATGGCTACACCTTC.

V is TRBV4-1 and J is TRBJ2-7; TRBD2 might be the D (5 bases). The germline gives CDR1 MGHRA, CDR2 YSYEKL. The CDR3 runs 15 residues. Trimming left V 1 base short and J 3 bases short, with 13 bases between. In DNA form, the CDR3 reads TGCGCCAGCAGCCAAGGGCGCCGGGAACACTACGAGCAGTACTTC. It is translated as CASSQGRREHYEQYF.

The rearrangement uses TRBV6-4 and TRBJ2-1, with 15 bases that match TRBD2. The CDR3 is made up of 18 amino acids. V was pared by 5 bases and J by 4 bases, with 9 bases of the junction left unmatched. Looked up from germline, CDR1 is MRHNA and CDR2 is SNTAGT. As DNA, the CDR3 is TGTGCCAGCAGTACTGACCGGACTAGCGGGAGGGTATACAATGAGCAGTTCTTC. This encodes CASSTDRTSGRVYNEQFF.

The genes are TRBV2 and TRBJ2-5; 13 bases match TRBD2. The trim removed 7 bases at V and 2 bases at J, leaving 10 bases unmatched. This CDR3 has 17 residues. The germline gives CDR1 SNHLY, CDR2 FYNNEI. The CDR3 reads CASIPSGTSGVQETQYF. Written as DNA, the CDR3 is TGTGCCAGCATCCCTTCCGGGACTAGCGGGGTACAAGAGACCCAGTACTTC.

This chain links TRBV7-9 with TRBJ2-1; TRBD2 is a possible D gene (6 bases). The CDR3 runs to 17 residues. CDR1 and CDR2 from the germline V gene are SEHNR and FQNEAQ (reference sequence). Trimming cost V 6 bases and J 0 bases, with 18 bases left between them. CDR3 nucleotides: TGTGCCAGCAGTTACACTGCGGGGATCCACTCCTACAATGAGCAGTTCTTC. Its protein is CASSYTAGIHSYNEQFF. The full variable domain, completed using reference TRBV7-9 and TRBJ2-1, is DTGVSQNPRHKITKRGQNVTFRCDPISEHNRLYWYRQTLGQGPEFLTYFQNEAQLEKSRLLSDRFSAERPKGSFSTLEIQRTEQGDSAMYLCASSYTAGIHSYNEQFFGPGTRLTVL.

This clone has more than one count but fewer than ten. This CDR3 is CASKVGRTYEQYF. The CDR3 DNA follows: TGTGCCAGCAAGGTGGGCCGCACCTACGAGCAGTACTTC. The chain has TRBV6-6 and TRBJ2-5, with D uncertain. The end of the DNA aligns better with TRBJ2-7, so the J call may be wrong. The CDR3 sequence is 13 residues long. Per the germline V gene, CDR1 is MNHNY and CDR2 is SVGAGI (reference sequence).

CDR3 in amino acids: CARSRKGQPLGTEAFF. The CDR3 DNA reads as TGTGCCAGAAGCAGAAAGGGACAACCGCTGGGCACTGAAGCTTTCTTT. J is TRBJ1-1 and V is TRBV5-3; weak D call: TRBD1 (6 bases). TRBV5-3 is an ORF, and what it does is uncertain. This CDR3 is built from 16 residues. Trimming left V 4 bases short and J 4 bases short, with 20 bases between.

This chain joins TRBV6-4 and TRBJ2-7, with 7 bases that match TRBD1. CDR1 MRHNA and CDR2 SNTAGT come from the germline V gene. Trimming removed 8 bases from V and 2 bases from J; junction bases left unmatched: 9. The CDR3 contains 14 residues. CDR3 in DNA: TGTGCCAGCGGGTGTCCGGGACAGACCTACGAGCAGTACTTC. Its translation: CASGCPGQTYEQYF.

The rearrangement links TRBV6-1 to TRBJ1-5; D not resolved. V dropped 0 bases and J dropped 3 bases, with 9 bases sitting between them. The CDR3 covers 15 residues. Germline values: CDR1 MNHNS, CDR2 SASEGT. The CDR3 sequence is CASSEAWRYNQPQHF. In DNA, the CDR3 is TGTGCCAGCAGTGAAGCGTGGCGGTACAATCAGCCCCAGCATTTT.

The chain employs TRBV6-6 and TRBJ2-2, with TRBD2 matching 8 bases. The CDR3 length is 16 residues. Germline trimming cut 6 bases from V and 5 bases from J; bases unmatched to any gene: 11. Germline V gene lookup returns CDR1 MNHNY and CDR2 SVGAGI (reference sequence). This CDR3 reads CASSPSGRGWTGELFF. The CDR3 DNA sequence: TGTGCCAGCAGCCCCAGCGGGAGAGGTTGGACCGGGGAGCTGTTTTTT.

This clone was detected only a few times. This CDR3 reads CASSYGLGEESYEQYF. In DNA form, the CDR3 reads TGTGCCAGCAGTTATGGGCTGGGGGAGGAATCCTACGAGCAGTACTTC. The V gene is TRBV6-5, the J gene TRBJ2-7; TRBD2 is a possible D gene (6 bases). The CDR3 sequence is 16 residues long. V dropped 3 bases and J dropped 1 base, with 16 bases sitting between them. Germline V gene sequence: CDR1 MNHEY, CDR2 SVGAGI.

The chain combines TRBV15 with TRBJ2-7, with D possibly matching TRBD1 (6 bases). Germline CDR1 LNHNV, CDR2 YYDKDF (reference sequence). The ends were cut back, 1 base at V and 4 bases at J, with 14 bases in the middle. CDR3 length: 15 amino acids. CDR3 in amino acids: CATSRAGVGSYEQYF. For the CDR3, the DNA is TGTGCCACCAGCAGAGCAGGGGTAGGATCATACGAGCAGTACTTC.

The chain couples TRBV25-1 to TRBJ2-1; 10 bases match TRBD2. The CDR3 is 17 residues long. V trimming: 0 bases; J trimming: 5 bases; junction bases outside the gene matches: 7. From germline, CDR1 is MGHDK and CDR2 SYGVNS. The CDR3 loop reads CASSEYWASGRNNEQFF. CDR3 DNA: TGTGCCAGCAGTGAATATTGGGCTAGCGGGAGAAACAATGAGCAGTTCTTC.

The chain recombines TRBV27 with TRBJ2-5; 10 nucleotides agree with TRBD1. The germline gives CDR1 MNHEY, CDR2 SMNVEV (reference sequence). Trimming cost V 8 bases and J 4 bases; bases outside gene matches: 13. The CDR3 has 16 amino acids. The CDR3 DNA follows: TGTGCCAGCCAAAAGAACTCCCGGGACAGGGGAGAGACCCAGTACTTC. Translating it yields CASQKNSRDRGETQYF.

This clone was counted between two and nine times. V and J are TRBV15 and TRBJ2-7, with TRBD2 matching 9 bases. Germline CDR1 is LNHNV and CDR2 is YYDKDF (reference sequence). The trim removed 0 bases at V and 1 base at J, leaving 7 bases unmatched. The CDR3 extends over 17 amino acids. CDR3 bases: TGTGCCACCAGCAGAGAAGGGCGGGAGGGCCGGTCCTACGAGCAGTACTTC. It yields the protein CATSREGREGRSYEQYF.

DNA of the CDR3: TGTGCCAGCAGTGACCCGAACCGGGACAAGATACAAGAGACCCAGTACTTC. As protein: CASSDPNRDKIQETQYF. The genes are TRBV25-1 and TRBJ2-5, with D possibly being TRBD1 (6 bases). The CDR3 is made up of 17 amino acids. V shed 3 bases and J shed 2 bases, with 19 bases lying between them. Germline CDR1 reads MGHDK; CDR2 reads SYGVNS. The whole variable domain, remainder taken from reference TRBV25-1 and TRBJ2-5, is EADIYQTPRYLVIGTGKKITLECSQTMGHDKMYWYQQDPGMELHLIHYSYGVNSTEKGDLSSESTVSRIRTEHFPLTLESARPSHTSQYLCASSDPNRDKIQETQYFGPGTRLLVL.

The chain has TRBV18 and TRBJ2-7, with TRBD2 matching 8 bases. CDR1 is KGHSH and CDR2 is LQKENI in the germline V gene. Losses at the gene ends were 5 bases for V and 1 base for J; bases not matched to a gene: 4. This CDR3 spans 14 amino acids. The CDR3 reads CASSGSGISYEQYF. The DNA of the CDR3 is TGTGCCAGCTCAGGTAGCGGGATATCCTACGAGCAGTACTTC.